The sample holds many counts of the clone carrying this TCR beta chain. The data are from a study of tumor-infiltrating lymphocytes in oesophageal squamous cell carcinoma. V was pared by 5 bases and J by 6 bases, with 4 bases of the junction left unmatched. CDR3 length equals 13 residues. Germline CDR1 and CDR2: MNHNS and SASEGT. A single record per CDR3 protein comes from TCRdb applying MiXCR to the PCR reads. The sample contains 15,000 to 20,000 distinct CDR3 sequences, around two fifths of which appear only once. This clonotype originated in a male donor with esophageal squamous cell carcinoma. V is TRBV6-1 and J is TRBJ2-7; 10 bases map to TRBD1. Sequencing was done on a sample of esophageal tumor tissue. The CDR3, as DNA: TGTGCCAGCAGTTCGACAGGGGGCGGCGAGCAGTACTTC. Protein product: CASSSTGGGEQYF.